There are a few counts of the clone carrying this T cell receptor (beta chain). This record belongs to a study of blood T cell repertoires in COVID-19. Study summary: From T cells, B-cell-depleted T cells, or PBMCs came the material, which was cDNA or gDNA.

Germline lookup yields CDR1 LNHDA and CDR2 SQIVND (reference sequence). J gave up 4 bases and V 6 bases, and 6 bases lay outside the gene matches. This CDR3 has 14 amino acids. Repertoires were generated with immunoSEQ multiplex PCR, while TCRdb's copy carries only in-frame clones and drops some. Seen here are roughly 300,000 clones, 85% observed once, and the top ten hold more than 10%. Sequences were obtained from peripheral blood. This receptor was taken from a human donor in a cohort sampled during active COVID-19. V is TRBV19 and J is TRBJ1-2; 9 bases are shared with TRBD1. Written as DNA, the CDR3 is TGTGCCAGTAGAACCGGGACAGGGTCCTATGGCTACACCTTC. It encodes CASRTGTGSYGYTF.